This T cell receptor beta chain is drawn from a study of blood T cell repertoires in COVID-19. Sequenced by immunoSEQ multiplex PCR; TCRdb stores in-frame clones only, minus some. The table lists about 62,000 clones, over 70% of them singletons. Sequencing used peripheral blood. This receptor was identified in a human donor in a cohort sampled during active COVID-19.

Written as DNA, the CDR3 is TGTGCCAGCAGTTATCGAATGGTCGGGGACGAGCAGTACTTC. Protein product: CASSYRMVGDEQYF. J is TRBJ2-7 and V is TRBV6-2 or TRBV6-3; D perhaps matches TRBD2 (5 bases). V was cut by 3 bases and J by 5 bases, with 14 bases left in between. The CDR3 has 14 amino acids. The V gene's germline CDR1 is MNHEY and CDR2 SVGEGT.